This entry describes one TCR beta chain. Its antigen is still unknown. These data come from a study of T cell responses to AZD1222 COVID-19 vaccine. General study points: Donors in the cohort were predominantly white British and more often female, and clonal diversity was possibly underestimated. Distributed over spike, vaccine-associated CD4 TCRs predominated at 160-218 and 743-854. Two doses of AZD1222 preceded a rise in Spike-specific TCR breadth and depth. Seropositivity was recorded at baseline in only five to seven AZD1222 recipients.

Trimming shortened V by 5 bases and J by 4 bases, and 16 bases separated the two germline ends. The V gene's germline CDR1 is SGHNT and CDR2 YENEEA. The CDR3 is made up of 15 amino acids. Sequenced by immunoSEQ multiplex PCR; TCRdb stores in-frame clones only, minus some. The sample carries about 69,000 clones, 75% to 90% recorded once. This clonotype originated in an adult who received the AZD1222 COVID-19 vaccine. Sequenced material: peripheral blood, taken 28 days after the second AZD1222 dose. J is TRBJ2-3 and V is TRBV11-3; no reliable D call. For the CDR3, the DNA is TGTGCCAGCAGCCCCCAACTTTCGTTGGCAGATACGCAGTATTTT. Its protein is CASSPQLSLADTQYF.